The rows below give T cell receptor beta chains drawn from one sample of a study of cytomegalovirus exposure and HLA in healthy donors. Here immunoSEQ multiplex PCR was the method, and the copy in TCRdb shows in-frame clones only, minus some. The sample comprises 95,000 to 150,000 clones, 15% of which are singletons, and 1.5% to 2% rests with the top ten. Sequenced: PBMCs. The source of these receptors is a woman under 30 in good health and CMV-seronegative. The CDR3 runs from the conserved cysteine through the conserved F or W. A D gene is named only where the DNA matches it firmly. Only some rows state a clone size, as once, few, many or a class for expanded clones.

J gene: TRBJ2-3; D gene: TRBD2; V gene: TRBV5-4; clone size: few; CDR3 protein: CASATGGLTDTQYF; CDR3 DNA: TGTGCCAGCGCTACGGGGGGGCTAACAGATACGCAGTATTTT
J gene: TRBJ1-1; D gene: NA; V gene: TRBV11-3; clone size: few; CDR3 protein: CASSLDGDTEAFF; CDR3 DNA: TGTGCCAGCAGCTTGGACGGGGACACTGAAGCTTTCTTT
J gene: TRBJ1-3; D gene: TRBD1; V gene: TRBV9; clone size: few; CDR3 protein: CASSPILTGGPVPIYF; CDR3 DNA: TGTGCCAGCAGCCCCATCCTGACAGGGGGCCCTGTTCCCATATATTTT
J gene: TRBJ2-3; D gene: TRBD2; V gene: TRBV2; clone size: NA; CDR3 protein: CASSEAGLAGSPGTQYF; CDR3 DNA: TGTGCCAGCAGTGAAGCGGGACTAGCGGGATCCCCGGGTACGCAGTATTTT
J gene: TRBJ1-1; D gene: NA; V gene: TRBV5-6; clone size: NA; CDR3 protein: CASSLLPQSAGNTEAFF; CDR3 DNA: TGTGCCAGCAGCTTGCTCCCCCAAAGCGCGGGGAACACTGAAGCTTTCTTT
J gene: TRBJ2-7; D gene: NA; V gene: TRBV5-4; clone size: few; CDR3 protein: CASSSGTQLLGEQYF; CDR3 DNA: TGTGCCAGCAGCTCCGGGACTCAGTTATTAGGCGAGCAGTACTTC
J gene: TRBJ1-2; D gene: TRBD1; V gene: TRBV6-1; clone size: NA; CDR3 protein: CASSEESGTGSRNGYTF; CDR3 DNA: TGTGCCAGCAGTGAAGAGTCGGGGACAGGGTCACGTAATGGCTACACCTTC
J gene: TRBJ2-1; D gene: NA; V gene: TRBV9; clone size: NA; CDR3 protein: CASSVRGGGLGDDEQFF; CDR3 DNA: TGTGCCAGCAGCGTGAGGGGGGGTGGACTAGGGGACGATGAGCAGTTCTTC
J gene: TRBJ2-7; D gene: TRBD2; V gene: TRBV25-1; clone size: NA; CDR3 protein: CASSALGRAYEQYF; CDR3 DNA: TGTGCCAGCAGTGCGCTAGGGAGGGCCTACGAGCAGTACTTC
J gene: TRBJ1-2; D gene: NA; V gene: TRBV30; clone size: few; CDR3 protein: CAYRSGGYTF; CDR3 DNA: TGTGCCTACCGGAGCGGGGGCTACACCTTC
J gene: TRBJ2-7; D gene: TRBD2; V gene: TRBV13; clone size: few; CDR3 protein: CASRRLAGAVEQYF; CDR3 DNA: TGTGCCAGCAGGAGACTAGCGGGAGCTGTTGAGCAGTACTTC
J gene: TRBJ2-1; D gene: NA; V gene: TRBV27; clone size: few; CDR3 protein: CASSLSVRNEQFF; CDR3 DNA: TGTGCCAGCAGTTTATCGGTCAGAAATGAGCAGTTCTTC
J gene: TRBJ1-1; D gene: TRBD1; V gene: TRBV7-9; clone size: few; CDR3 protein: CASRFLTGPEAFF; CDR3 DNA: TGTGCCAGCCGCTTTCTGACAGGGCCTGAAGCTTTCTTT
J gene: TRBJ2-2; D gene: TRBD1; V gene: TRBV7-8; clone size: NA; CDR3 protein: CASSRERGQGKRGELFF; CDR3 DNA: TGTGCCAGCAGCCGAGAGAGGGGACAGGGGAAGAGGGGGGAGCTGTTTTTT
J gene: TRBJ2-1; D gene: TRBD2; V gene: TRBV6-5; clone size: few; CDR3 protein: CASSYSGGEQFF; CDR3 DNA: TGTGCCAGCAGTTACTCGGGGGGGGAGCAGTTCTTC
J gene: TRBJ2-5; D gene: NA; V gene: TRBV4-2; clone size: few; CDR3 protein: CASSQEQVTWTQYF; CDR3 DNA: TGTGCCAGCAGCCAAGAACAGGTTACTTGGACCCAGTACTTC
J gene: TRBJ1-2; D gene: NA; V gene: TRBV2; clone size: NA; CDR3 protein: CASSEYMGGGFNYGYTF; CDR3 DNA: TGTGCCAGCAGTGAATACATGGGGGGGGGTTTCAACTATGGCTACACCTTC
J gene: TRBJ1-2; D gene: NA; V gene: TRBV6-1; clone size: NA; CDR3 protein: CVTRGGDGYTF; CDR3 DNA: TGTGTAACAAGGGGGGGCGATGGCTACACCTTC
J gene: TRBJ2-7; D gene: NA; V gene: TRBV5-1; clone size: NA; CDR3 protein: CASSIGGQTSYEQYF; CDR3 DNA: TGCGCCAGCAGCATTGGCGGGCAGACCTCCTACGAGCAGTACTTC
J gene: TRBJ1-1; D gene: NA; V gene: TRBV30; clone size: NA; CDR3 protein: CAPRGATNTEAFF; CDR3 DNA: TGTGCCCCCCGGGGGGCTACGAACACTGAAGCTTTCTTT
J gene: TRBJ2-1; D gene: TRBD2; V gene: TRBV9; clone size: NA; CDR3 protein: CASSVPTGAGGPMTQFF; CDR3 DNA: TGTGCCAGCAGCGTACCGACGGGAGCGGGGGGGCCTATGACCCAGTTCTTC
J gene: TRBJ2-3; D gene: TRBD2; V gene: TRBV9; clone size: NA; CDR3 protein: CASSAGLADTDTQYF; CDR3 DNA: TGTGCCAGCAGCGCGGGACTAGCGGACACAGATACGCAGTATTTT
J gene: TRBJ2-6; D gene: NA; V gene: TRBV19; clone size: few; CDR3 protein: CASSTGTYSGANVLTF; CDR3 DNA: TGTGCCAGTAGTACCGGGACATACTCTGGGGCCAACGTCCTGACTTTC
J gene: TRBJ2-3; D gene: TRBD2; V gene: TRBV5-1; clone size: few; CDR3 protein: CASSSLAGGADTQYF; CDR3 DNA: TGCGCCAGCAGCTCGCTAGCGGGGGGCGCAGATACGCAGTATTTT
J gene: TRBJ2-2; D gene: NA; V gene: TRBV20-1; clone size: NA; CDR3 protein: CSATGSGELFF; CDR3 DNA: TGCAGTGCTACGGGGTCCGGGGAGCTGTTTTTT
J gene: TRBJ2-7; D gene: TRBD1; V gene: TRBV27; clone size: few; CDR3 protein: CASSLGTGGEQYF; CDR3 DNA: TGTGCCAGCAGTCTAGGGACAGGGGGCGAGCAGTACTTC
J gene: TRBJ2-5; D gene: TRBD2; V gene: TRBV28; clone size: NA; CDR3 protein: CASRGSGGAGETQYF; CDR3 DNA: TGTGCCAGCAGGGGGAGCGGGGGGGCCGGTGAGACCCAGTACTTC
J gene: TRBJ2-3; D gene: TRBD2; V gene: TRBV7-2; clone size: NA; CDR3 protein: CASSSRPGGRADTQYF; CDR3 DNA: TGTGCCAGCAGCTCCCGCCCGGGGGGGCGGGCAGATACGCAGTATTTT
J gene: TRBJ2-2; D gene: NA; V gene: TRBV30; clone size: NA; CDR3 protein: CAWCMEEDTGELFF; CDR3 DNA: TGTGCCTGGTGCATGGAGGAAGACACCGGGGAGCTGTTTTTT
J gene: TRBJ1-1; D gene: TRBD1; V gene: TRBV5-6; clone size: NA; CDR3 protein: CASSFTGGLANTEAFF; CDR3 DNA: TGTGCCAGCAGTTTTACAGGGGGCCTGGCGAACACTGAAGCTTTCTTT
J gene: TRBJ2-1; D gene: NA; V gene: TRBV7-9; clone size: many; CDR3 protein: CASSLSNEQFF; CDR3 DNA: TGTGCCAGCAGCCTTAGCAATGAGCAGTTCTTC
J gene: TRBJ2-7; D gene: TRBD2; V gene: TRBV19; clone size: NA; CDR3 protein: CASSWRREGYEQYF; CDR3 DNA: TGTGCCAGTAGTTGGAGGCGGGAGGGCTACGAGCAGTACTTC
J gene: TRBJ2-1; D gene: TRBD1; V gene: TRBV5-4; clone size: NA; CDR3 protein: CASSPRVGQGNEQFF; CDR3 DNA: TGTGCCAGCAGCCCTCGGGTAGGACAGGGCAATGAGCAGTTCTTC
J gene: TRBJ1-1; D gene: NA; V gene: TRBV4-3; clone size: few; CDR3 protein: CASSPREGLVGEAFF; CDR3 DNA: TGCGCCAGCAGCCCCCGCGAGGGCTTGGTAGGAGAAGCTTTCTTT
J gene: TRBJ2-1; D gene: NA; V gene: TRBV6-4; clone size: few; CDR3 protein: CASSSNSRSYNEQFF; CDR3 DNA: TGTGCCAGCAGTAGCAACTCGCGTTCCTACAATGAGCAGTTCTTC
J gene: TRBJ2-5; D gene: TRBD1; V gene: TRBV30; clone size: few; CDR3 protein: CAGTGVVSETQYF; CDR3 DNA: TGTGCCGGGACAGGGGTCGTCTCGGAGACCCAGTACTTC
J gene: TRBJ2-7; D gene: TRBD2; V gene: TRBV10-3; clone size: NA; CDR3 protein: CAISETSGRVYEQYF; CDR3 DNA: TGTGCCATCAGTGAGACTAGCGGGAGGGTTTACGAGCAGTACTTC